This paragraph covers one TCR beta chain sequence. As yet, its antigen is unknown. The data originate from a study of T cell responses to AZD1222 COVID-19 vaccine. Study-wide points: A mostly white British donor set with more females was recruited, and clonal diversity was possibly underestimated.

Pooling of second doses given at about 4 or about 12 weeks was done. Sequenced by immunoSEQ multiplex PCR; TCRdb stores in-frame clones only, minus some. The profile covers tens of thousands of clones, with around 80% appearing a single time and about 18% taken by the ten largest. The V gene lost 0 bases and the J gene lost 4 bases, with 8 bases spanning the gap. CDR3 length: 15 amino acids. The germline gives CDR1 SGDLS, CDR2 YYNGEE. The rearrangement links TRBV9 to TRBJ1-6; a weak D match, TRBD1 (6 bases). The sequence came from an adult who received the AZD1222 COVID-19 vaccine. The sequences come from peripheral blood, collected 28 days after the second AZD1222 dose. In DNA, the CDR3 is TGTGCCAGCAGCGTAGAAGGGGGGTATAATTCACCCCTCCACTTT. Translating it yields CASSVEGGYNSPLHF.